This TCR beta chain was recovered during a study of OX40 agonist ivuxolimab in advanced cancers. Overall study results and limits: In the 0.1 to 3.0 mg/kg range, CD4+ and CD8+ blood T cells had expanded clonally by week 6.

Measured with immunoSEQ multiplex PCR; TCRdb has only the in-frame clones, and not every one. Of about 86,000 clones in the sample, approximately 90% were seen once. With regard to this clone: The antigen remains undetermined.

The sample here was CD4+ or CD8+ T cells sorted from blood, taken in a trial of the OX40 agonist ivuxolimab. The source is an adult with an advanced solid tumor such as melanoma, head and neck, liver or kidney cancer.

In DNA, the CDR3 is TGTGCCAGCAGTTTATCGGCGGGTGTCTCCTACAATGAGCAGTTCTTC. This encodes CASSLSAGVSYNEQFF. The chain joins TRBV28 to TRBJ2-1; possibly TRBD2 for D (5 bases). CDR3 length: 16 residues. Trimming pared 1 base from V and 0 bases from J, leaving 10 bases between. CDR1 MDHEN and CDR2 SYDVKM come from the germline V gene.